These 10 T cell receptor beta chains share one sample of origin, sequenced in a study of shared clonotypes between healthy human individuals (dated by TCRdb to the early 2020s). Libraries were constructed by the immunoSEQ multiplex PCR assay. TCRdb holds this immuneACCESS table with in-frame rearrangements only. Some clones are missing; in checked studies, unresolved V genes explain under half, and the rest has no known cause. Within this sample are 2 million to 2.5 million clones, with approximately 95% of them counted one time only. Around 0.13% of the sample comes from the top ten. Input material: naive CD4+ T cells sorted from blood. The intended sense of this specimen's cell subset or site label: CD45RA+ positively selected. The receptor set was obtained from a young man in good health.

The V call is TRBV6-5, the J call TRBJ1-5; the D gene is possibly TRBD1 (5 bases). CDR3 length: 15 amino acids. V dropped 5 bases and J dropped 4 bases, with 15 bases sitting between them. The V gene's germline CDR1 is MNHEY and CDR2 SVGAGI. DNA of the CDR3: TGTGCCAGCAGTCGAACGGGGGTAGTGAATCAGCCCCAGCATTTT. Its protein is CASSRTGVVNQPQHF.

Comments on this clone: Different DNA sequences within this sample yield the same CDR3. The chain joins TRBV5-4 to TRBJ2-7; the D gene is possibly TRBD1 (5 bases). From germline, CDR1 is SGHNT and CDR2 YYREEE (reference sequence). V lost 1 base and J lost 1, with 6 bases in between. This CDR3 contains 13 residues. CDR3 in DNA: TGTGCCAGCAGCTTGACAGGTTCCTACGAGCAGTACTTC. This translates into CASSLTGSYEQYF.

J is TRBJ1-1 and V is TRBV11-3; D is possibly TRBD1 (5 bases). Trimming took 7 bases from V and 10 from J, leaving 19 bases between them. This CDR3 is built from 13 residues. The V gene's germline CDR1 is SGHNT and CDR2 YENEEA. The CDR3 spells CASTWEESGGAFF. The CDR3 coding sequence is TGTGCCAGCACCTGGGAGGAAAGCGGGGGAGCTTTCTTT.

The chain employs TRBV27 and TRBJ1-5; D ambiguous. Between the trimmed V and J ends, which lost 0 bases and 10 bases, there was a span of 10 bases. The CDR3 totals 13 residues. Germline values: CDR1 MNHEY, CDR2 SMNVEV (reference sequence). The CDR3 spells CASSLSIGLPQHF. The CDR3 bases are TGTGCCAGCAGTTTATCGATTGGCCTCCCCCAGCATTTT.

The chain couples TRBV9 to TRBJ1-1; perhaps TRBD1 as D (6 bases). This CDR3 spans 14 amino acids. The V end lost 4 bases, the J end lost 5 bases, and 15 bases lay between the germline ends. Germline values: CDR1 SGDLS, CDR2 YYNGEE. The CDR3, as DNA: TGTGCCAGCAGCTCCCGTGAGGGGGGGACTGAAGCTTTCTTT. Its translation is CASSSREGGTEAFF. Complete variable domain (other parts from reference TRBV9 and TRBJ1-1): DSGVTQTPKHLITATGQRVTLRCSPRSGDLSVYWYQQSLDQGLQFLIQYYNGEERAKGNILERFSAQQFPDLHSELNLSSLELGDSALYFCASSSREGGTEAFFGQGTRLTVV.

The V gene is TRBV6-6, the J gene TRBJ1-4; D is unresolved. The germline V gene encodes CDR1 MNHNY and CDR2 SVGAGI (reference sequence). The CDR3 covers 15 residues. The ends were cut back, 6 bases at V and 0 bases at J, with 11 bases in the middle. The CDR3 sequence is CASSWSGTTNEKLFF. The DNA of the CDR3 is TGTGCCAGCAGCTGGTCGGGGACAACTAATGAAAAACTGTTTTTT.

This clone was observed a single time. The chain employs TRBV7-2 and TRBJ2-5, with 9 bases identical to TRBD1. This CDR3 has 19 residues. CDR1 is SGHTA and CDR2 is FQGNSA in the germline V gene. V gave up 5 bases and J gave up 1 base; unmatched junction bases: 17. Here the CDR3 DNA reads TGTGCCAGCAGCACCCCGTTCGGGGGGACAGGGCGATTCCAAGAGACCCAGTACTTC. As protein: CASSTPFGGTGRFQETQYF.

The table lists this clone with a few counts. The J gene is TRBJ1-2, the V gene TRBV18; possibly TRBD1 for D (6 bases). Deletions cut 5 bases from V and 2 bases from J, with 9 bases between. The germline CDR1 and CDR2 sequences are KGHSH and LQKENI. This CDR3 has 13 residues. The CDR3 nucleotides read TGTGCCAGCTCAAATCAGGGGAACTATGGCTACACCTTC. Translated, it gives CASSNQGNYGYTF.

CDR3 loop: CASNSSRWTSEKMRDEQYF. DNA for the CDR3: TGCGCCAGCAACTCATCCCGTTGGACTAGCGAGAAAATGAGGGACGAGCAGTACTTC. The rearrangement links TRBV10-1 to TRBJ2-7; the match to TRBD2 covers 9 bases. This CDR3 has 19 amino acids. The V gene end was trimmed by 7 bases and the J gene end by 5 bases; junction bases not matched to a gene: 24. The germline CDR1 and CDR2 sequences are WNHNN and SYGVQD (reference sequence).

V usage is TRBV4-2 and J usage is TRBJ1-5, with D possibly matching TRBD1 (6 bases). CDR3 length equals 17 residues. Germline values: CDR1 LGHNA, CDR2 YNFKEQ. V lost 0 bases to trimming and J lost 9 bases, with 21 bases between them. The CDR3 nucleotides read TGTGCCAGCAGCCAAGATTGGTCAGGGGATTCTCGCGCGCCCCAGCATTTT. Residues: CASSQDWSGDSRAPQHF.